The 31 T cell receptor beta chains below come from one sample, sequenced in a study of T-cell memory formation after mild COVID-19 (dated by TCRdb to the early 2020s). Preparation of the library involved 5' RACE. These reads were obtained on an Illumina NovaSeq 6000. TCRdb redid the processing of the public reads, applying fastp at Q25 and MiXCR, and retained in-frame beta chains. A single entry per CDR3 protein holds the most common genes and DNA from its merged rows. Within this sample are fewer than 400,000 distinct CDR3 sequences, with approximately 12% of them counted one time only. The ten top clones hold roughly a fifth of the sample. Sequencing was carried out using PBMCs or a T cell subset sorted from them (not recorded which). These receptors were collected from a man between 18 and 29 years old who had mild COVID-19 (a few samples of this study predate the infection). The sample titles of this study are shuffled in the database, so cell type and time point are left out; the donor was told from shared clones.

The DNA of the CDR3 is TGTGCCAGCAGATCCGGACAGGGGGCGGATGGCTACACCTTC. It translates to CASRSGQGADGYTF. The gene calls are TRBV6-5 and TRBJ1-2; TRBD1 matches at 11 bases. The length of the CDR3 is 14 residues. The ends lost 6 bases at V and 6 bases at J; junction bases unmatched: 6. Germline lookup yields CDR1 MNHEY and CDR2 SVGAGI.

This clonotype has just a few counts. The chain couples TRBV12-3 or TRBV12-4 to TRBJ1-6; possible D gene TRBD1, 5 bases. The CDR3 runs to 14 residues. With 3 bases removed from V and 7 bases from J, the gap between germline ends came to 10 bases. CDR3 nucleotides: TGTGCCAGCAGTTTCGGAGGGGTCAATTCACCCCTCCACTTT. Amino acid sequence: CASSFGGVNSPLHF.

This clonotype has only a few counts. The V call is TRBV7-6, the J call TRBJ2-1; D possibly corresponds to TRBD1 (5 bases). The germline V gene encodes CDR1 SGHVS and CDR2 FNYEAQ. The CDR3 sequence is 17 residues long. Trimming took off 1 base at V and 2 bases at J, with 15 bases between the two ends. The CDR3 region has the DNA TGTGCCAGCAGCTTAGAGCAAGGGGAAGCCGCCTACAATGAGCAGTTCTTC. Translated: CASSLEQGEAAYNEQFF.

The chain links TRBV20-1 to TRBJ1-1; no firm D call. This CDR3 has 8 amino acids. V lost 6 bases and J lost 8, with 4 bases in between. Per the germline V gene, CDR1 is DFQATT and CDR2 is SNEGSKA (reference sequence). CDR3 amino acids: CSAMEAFF. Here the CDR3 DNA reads TGCAGTGCAATGGAAGCTTTCTTT.

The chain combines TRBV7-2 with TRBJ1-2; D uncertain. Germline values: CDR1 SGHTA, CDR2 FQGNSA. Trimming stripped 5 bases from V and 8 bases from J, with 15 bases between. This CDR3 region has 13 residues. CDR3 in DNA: TGTGCCAGCAGCCCCGGACTCAACGGGGGCTACACCTTC. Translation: CASSPGLNGGYTF.

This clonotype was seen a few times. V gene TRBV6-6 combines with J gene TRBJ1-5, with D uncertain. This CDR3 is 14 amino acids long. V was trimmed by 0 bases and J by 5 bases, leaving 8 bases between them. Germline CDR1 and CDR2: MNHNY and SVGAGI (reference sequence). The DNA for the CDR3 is TGTGCCAGCAGTTACTCGAGACCCGATCAGCCCCAGCATTTT. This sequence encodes CASSYSRPDQPQHF.

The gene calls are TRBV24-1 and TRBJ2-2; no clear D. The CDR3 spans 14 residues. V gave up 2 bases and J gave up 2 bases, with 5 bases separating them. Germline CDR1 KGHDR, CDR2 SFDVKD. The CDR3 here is CATSDSSNTGELFF. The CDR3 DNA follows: TGTGCCACCAGTGATTCCAGCAACACCGGGGAGCTGTTTTTT.

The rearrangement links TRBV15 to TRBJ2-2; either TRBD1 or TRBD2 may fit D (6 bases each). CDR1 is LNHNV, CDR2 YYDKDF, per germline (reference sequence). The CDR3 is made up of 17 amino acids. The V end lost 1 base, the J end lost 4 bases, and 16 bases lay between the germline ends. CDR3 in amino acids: CATSRVPRGGGTGELFF. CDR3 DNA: TGTGCCACCAGCAGAGTCCCCCGAGGGGGAGGCACCGGGGAGCTGTTTTTT. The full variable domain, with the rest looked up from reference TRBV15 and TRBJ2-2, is DAMVIQNPRYQVTQFGKPVTLSCSQTLNHNVMYWYQQKSSQAPKLLFHYYDKDFNNEADTPDNFQSRRPNTSFCFLDIRSPGLGDTAMYLCATSRVPRGGGTGELFFGEGSRLTVL.

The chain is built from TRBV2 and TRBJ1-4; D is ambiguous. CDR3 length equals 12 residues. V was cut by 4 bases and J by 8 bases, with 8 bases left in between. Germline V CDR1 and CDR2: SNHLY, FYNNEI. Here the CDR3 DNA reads TGTGCCAGCAGTGTTGCGGGGGAAAAACTGTTTTTT. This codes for CASSVAGEKLFF.

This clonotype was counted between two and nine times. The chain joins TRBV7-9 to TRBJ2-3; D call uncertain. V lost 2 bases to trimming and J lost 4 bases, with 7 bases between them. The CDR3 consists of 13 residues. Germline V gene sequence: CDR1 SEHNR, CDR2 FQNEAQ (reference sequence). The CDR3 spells CASSLLVPDTQYF. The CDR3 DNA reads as TGTGCCAGCAGCTTACTAGTTCCAGATACGCAGTATTTT. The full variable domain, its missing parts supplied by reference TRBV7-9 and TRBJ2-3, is DTGVSQNPRHKITKRGQNVTFRCDPISEHNRLYWYRQTLGQGPEFLTYFQNEAQLEKSRLLSDRFSAERPKGSFSTLEIQRTEQGDSAMYLCASSLLVPDTQYFGPGTRLTVL.

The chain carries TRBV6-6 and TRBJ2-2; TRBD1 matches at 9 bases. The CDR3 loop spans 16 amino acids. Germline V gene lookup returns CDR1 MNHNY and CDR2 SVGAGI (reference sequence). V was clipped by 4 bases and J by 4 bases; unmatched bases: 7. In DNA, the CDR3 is TGTGCCAGCAGTTTCACCCCGGACAGGGGCACCGGGGAGCTGTTTTTT. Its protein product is CASSFTPDRGTGELFF.

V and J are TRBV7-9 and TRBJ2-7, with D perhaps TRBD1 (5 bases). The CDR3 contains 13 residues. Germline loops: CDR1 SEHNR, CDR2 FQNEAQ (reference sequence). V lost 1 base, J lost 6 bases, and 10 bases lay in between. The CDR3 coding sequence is TGTGCCAGCAGCTTAGGCAGGGAATCCGAGCAGTACGTC. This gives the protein CASSLGRESEQYV.

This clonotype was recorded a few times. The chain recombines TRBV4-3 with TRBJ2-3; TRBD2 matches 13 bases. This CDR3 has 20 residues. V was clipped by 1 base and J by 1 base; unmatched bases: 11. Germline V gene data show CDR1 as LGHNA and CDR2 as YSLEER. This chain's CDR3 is CASSQGWTSGGGRGTDTQYF. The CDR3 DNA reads TGCGCCAGCAGCCAAGGTTGGACTAGCGGGGGAGGAAGGGGCACAGATACGCAGTATTTT.

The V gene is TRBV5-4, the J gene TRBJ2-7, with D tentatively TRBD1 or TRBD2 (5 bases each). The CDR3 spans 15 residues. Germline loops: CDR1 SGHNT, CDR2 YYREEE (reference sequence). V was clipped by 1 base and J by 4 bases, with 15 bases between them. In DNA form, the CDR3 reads TGTGCCAGCAGCTTGTCTGTGGACGAGGGGTACGAGCAGTACGTC. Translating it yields CASSLSVDEGYEQYV.

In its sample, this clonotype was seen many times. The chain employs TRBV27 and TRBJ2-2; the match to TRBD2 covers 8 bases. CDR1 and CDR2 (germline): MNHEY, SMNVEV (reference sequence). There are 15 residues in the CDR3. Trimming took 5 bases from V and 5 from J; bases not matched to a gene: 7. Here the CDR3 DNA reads TGTGCCAGCAGTCCATCGGGGGGGCGAACCGGGGAGCTGTTTTTT. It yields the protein CASSPSGGRTGELFF.

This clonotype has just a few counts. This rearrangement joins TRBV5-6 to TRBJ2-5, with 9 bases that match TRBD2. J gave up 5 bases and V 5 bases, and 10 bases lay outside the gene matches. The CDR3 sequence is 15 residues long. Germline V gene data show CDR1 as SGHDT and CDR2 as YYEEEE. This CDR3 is CASSHAGSGGETQYF. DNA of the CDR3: TGTGCCAGCAGTCATGCTGGGAGCGGGGGGGAGACCCAGTACTTC.

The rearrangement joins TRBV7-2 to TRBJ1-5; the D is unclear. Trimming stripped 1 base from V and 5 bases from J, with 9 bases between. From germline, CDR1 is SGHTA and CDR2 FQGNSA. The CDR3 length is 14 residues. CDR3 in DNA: TGTGCCAGCAGCTTAGAGGCAGGTTATCAGCCCCAGCATTTT. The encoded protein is CASSLEAGYQPQHF. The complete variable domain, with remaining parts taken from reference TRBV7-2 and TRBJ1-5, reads GAGVSQSPSNKVTEKGKDVELRCDPISGHTALYWYRQSLGQGLEFLIYFQGNSAPDKSGLPSDRFSAERTGGSVSTLTIQRTQQEDSAVYLCASSLEAGYQPQHFGDGTRLSIL.

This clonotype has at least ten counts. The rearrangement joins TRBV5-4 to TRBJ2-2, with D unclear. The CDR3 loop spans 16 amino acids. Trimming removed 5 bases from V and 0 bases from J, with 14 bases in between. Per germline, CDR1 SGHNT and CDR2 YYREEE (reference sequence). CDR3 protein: CASSLPGVANTGELFF. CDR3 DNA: TGTGCCAGCAGTCTCCCGGGCGTCGCGAACACCGGGGAGCTGTTTTTT. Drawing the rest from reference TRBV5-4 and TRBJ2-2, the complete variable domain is ETGVTQSPTHLIKTRGQQVTLRCSSQSGHNTVSWYQQALGQGPQFIFQYYREEENGRGNFPPRFSGLQFPNYSSELNVNALELDDSALYLCASSLPGVANTGELFFGEGSRLTVL.

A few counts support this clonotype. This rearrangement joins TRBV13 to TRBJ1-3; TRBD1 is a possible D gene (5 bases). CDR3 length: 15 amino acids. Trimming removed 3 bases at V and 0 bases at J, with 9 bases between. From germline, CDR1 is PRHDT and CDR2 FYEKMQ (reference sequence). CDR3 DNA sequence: TGTGCCAGCAGCTTTCAGGGCCTCTCTGGAAACACCATATATTTT. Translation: CASSFQGLSGNTIYF.

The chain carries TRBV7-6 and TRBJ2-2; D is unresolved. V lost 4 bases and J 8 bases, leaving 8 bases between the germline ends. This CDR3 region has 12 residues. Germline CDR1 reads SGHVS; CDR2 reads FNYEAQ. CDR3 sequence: CASSSRWGELFF. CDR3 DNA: TGTGCCAGCAGCTCTCGGTGGGGGGAGCTGTTTTTT.

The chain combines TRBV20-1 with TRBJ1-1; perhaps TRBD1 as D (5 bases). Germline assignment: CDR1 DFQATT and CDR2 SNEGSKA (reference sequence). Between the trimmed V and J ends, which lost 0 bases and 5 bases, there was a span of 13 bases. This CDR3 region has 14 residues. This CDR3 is CSARDGRGGTEAFF. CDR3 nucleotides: TGCAGTGCTAGAGACGGGCGGGGGGGTACTGAAGCTTTCTTT.

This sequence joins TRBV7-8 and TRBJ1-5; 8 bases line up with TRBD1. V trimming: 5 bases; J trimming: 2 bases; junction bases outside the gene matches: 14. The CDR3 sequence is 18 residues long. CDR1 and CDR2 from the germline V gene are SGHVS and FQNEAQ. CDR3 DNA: TGTGCCAGCAGCCTGGACAGGGTCGGCCTTAGGCGCAATCAGCCCCAGCATTTT. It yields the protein CASSLDRVGLRRNQPQHF.

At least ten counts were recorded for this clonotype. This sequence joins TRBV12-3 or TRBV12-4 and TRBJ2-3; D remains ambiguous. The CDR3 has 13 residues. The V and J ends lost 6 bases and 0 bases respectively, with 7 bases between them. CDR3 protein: CASSRVSTDTQYF. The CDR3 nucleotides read TGTGCCAGCAGCCGGGTTAGCACAGATACGCAGTATTTT.

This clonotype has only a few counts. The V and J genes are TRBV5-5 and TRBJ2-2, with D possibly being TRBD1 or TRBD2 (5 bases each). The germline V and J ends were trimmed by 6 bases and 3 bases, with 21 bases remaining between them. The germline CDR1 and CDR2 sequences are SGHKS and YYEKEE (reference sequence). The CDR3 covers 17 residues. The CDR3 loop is CASNQSPGRGYTGELFF. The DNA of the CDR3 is TGTGCCAGCAATCAATCTCCGGGGCGAGGTTACACCGGGGAGCTGTTTTTT.

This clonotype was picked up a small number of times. In DNA form, the CDR3 reads TGTGCCAGCAGGTCCGTCGGGACCCGGGAGACCCAGTACTTC. Protein: CASRSVGTRETQYF. The V and J genes are TRBV19 and TRBJ2-5; D tentatively fits TRBD1 or TRBD2 (5 bases each). Germline values: CDR1 LNHDA, CDR2 SQIVND (reference sequence). This CDR3 contains 14 residues. V was shortened by 9 bases and J by 5 bases, with 19 bases between the two germline ends.

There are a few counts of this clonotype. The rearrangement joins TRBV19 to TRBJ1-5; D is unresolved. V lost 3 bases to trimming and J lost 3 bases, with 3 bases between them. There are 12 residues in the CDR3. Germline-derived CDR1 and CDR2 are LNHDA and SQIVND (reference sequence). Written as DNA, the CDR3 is TGTGCCAGTAGTATGGTCAATCAGCCCCAGCATTTT. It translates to CASSMVNQPQHF.

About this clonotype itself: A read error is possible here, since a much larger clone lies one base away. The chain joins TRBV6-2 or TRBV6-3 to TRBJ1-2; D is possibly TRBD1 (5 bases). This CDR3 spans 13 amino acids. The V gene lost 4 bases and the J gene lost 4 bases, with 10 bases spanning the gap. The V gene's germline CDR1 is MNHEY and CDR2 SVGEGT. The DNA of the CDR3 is TGTGCCAGCAGTTCGGGACGGATCTATGGCTACACCTTC. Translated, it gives CASSSGRIYGYTF.

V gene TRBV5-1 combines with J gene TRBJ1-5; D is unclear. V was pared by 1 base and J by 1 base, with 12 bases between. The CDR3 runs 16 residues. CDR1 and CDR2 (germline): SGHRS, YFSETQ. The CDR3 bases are TGCGCCAGCAGCTTGTTGGGGAGGAACAGCAATCAGCCCCAGCATTTT. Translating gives CASSLLGRNSNQPQHF.

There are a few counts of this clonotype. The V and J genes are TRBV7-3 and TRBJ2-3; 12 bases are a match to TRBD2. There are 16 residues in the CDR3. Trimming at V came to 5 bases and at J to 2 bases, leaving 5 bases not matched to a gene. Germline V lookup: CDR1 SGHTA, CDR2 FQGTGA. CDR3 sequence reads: CASSIGLAGFTDTQYF. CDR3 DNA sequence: TGTGCCAGCAGCATAGGACTAGCGGGGTTCACAGATACGCAGTATTTT. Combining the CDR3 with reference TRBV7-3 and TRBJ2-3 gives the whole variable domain GAGVSQTPSNKVTEKGKYVELRCDPISGHTALYWYRQSLGQGPEFLIYFQGTGAADDSGLPNDRFFAVRPEGSVSTLKIQRTERGDSAVYLCASSIGLAGFTDTQYFGPGTRLTVL.

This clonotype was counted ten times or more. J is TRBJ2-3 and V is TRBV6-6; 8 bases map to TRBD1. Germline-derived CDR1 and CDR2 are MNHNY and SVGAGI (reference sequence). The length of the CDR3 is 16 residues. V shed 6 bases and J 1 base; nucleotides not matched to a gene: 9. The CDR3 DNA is TGTGCCAGCAGCCAGGACAGGGCTGAGGGCACAGATACGCAGTATTTT. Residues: CASSQDRAEGTDTQYF.

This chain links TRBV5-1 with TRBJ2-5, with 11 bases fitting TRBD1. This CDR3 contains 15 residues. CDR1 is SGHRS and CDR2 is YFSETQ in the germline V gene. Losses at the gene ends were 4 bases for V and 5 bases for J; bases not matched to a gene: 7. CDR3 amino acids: CASSPGQGAVETQYF. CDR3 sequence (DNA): TGCGCCAGCAGCCCCGGACAGGGGGCGGTGGAGACCCAGTACTTC. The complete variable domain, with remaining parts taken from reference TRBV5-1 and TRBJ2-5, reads KAGVTQTPRYLIKTRGQQVTLSCSPISGHRSVSWYQQTPGQGLQFLFEYFSETQRNKGNFPGRFSGRQFSNSRSEMNVSTLELGDSALYLCASSPGQGAVETQYFGPGTRLLVL.